A single sample gave rise to the 18 T cell receptor beta chains below, sequenced in a study of shared clonotypes between healthy human individuals. The protocol was immunoSEQ multiplex PCR, while the TCRdb copy is restricted to in-frame clones and leaves out a portion. This sample has nearly 1,000,000 clones, with 76% found just once. The sample comprised memory CD4+ T cells sorted from blood. Subset denoted: CD45RA-negative fraction. The receptors come from a man younger than 30 in good health.

This chain uses TRBV10-3 with TRBJ2-3, with D unresolved. V lost 4 bases to trimming and J lost 6 bases, with 8 bases between them. The CDR3 extends over 12 amino acids. In germline, CDR1 is ENHRY, CDR2 SYGVKD. In nucleotides, the CDR3 is TGTGCCATCAGTGGTGTAACGGATACGCAGTATTTT. Protein sequence: CAISGVTDTQYF.

This clone has more than one count but fewer than ten. The rearrangement joins TRBV6-1 to TRBJ1-6; 9 bases fit TRBD1. The CDR3 runs to 15 residues. CDR1 and CDR2 from the germline V gene are MNHNS and SASEGT. J was trimmed by 8 bases and V by 6 bases; bases with no gene match: 8. CDR3 nucleotides: TGTGCCAGCAGGAGTTGGGGGACAGGGTATTCACCCCTCCACTTT. This gives the protein CASRSWGTGYSPLHF.

The gene calls are TRBV5-6 and TRBJ1-6; 8 bases line up with TRBD1. Germline assignment: CDR1 SGHDT and CDR2 YYEEEE. The CDR3 spans 16 residues. J was trimmed by 6 bases and V by 4 bases; bases with no gene match: 9. The CDR3 sequence: CASSPGKGQVNSPLHF. As DNA, the CDR3 is TGTGCCAGCAGCCCGGGTAAGGGACAGGTTAATTCACCCCTCCACTTT.

This chain connects TRBV5-1 to TRBJ1-6, with a possible D match to TRBD1 (5 bases). Germline assignment: CDR1 SGHRS and CDR2 YFSETQ. CDR3 length: 14 amino acids. Trimming stripped 1 base from V and 6 bases from J, with 8 bases between. The CDR3 DNA sequence: TGCGCCAGCAGCTTGACGACAGCTAATTCACCCCTCCACTTT. Amino acid sequence: CASSLTTANSPLHF.

The V call is TRBV28, the J call TRBJ1-2; no clear D. The CDR3 is 12 amino acids. V lost 4 bases, J lost 8 bases, and 11 bases lay in between. The germline CDR1 and CDR2 sequences are MDHEN and SYDVKM. The CDR3 DNA sequence: TGTGCCAGCAGTTCGCCCGCTGGCGGCTACACCTTC. It specifies CASSSPAGGYTF.

The V and J genes are TRBV6-1 and TRBJ1-1; D possibly corresponds to TRBD1 (5 bases). Trimming took 6 bases from V and 5 from J, leaving 13 bases between them. Germline CDR1 and CDR2: MNHNS and SASEGT. This CDR3 is built from 13 residues. CDR3 in DNA: TGTGCCAGCAGAGGACAAGGGGAAACTGAAGCTTTCTTT. Translating it yields CASRGQGETEAFF.

The chain employs TRBV4-2 and TRBJ1-6; D not certain. Trimming stripped 2 bases from V and 7 bases from J, with 9 bases between. CDR1 LGHNA and CDR2 YNFKEQ come from the germline V gene. The length of the CDR3 is 14 residues. CDR3 sequence: CASSQLRANSPLHF. DNA of the CDR3: TGTGCCAGCAGCCAACTTCGGGCGAATTCACCCCTCCACTTT.

In its sample, this clone was seen a few times. The same CDR3 can be traced to other DNA sequences in this sample. The V call is TRBV9, the J call TRBJ1-3, with D unclear. The germline gives CDR1 SGDLS, CDR2 YYNGEE. This CDR3 is 14 amino acids long. With 1 base removed from V and 0 bases from J, the gap between germline ends came to 5 bases. DNA of the CDR3: TGTGCCAGCAGCGTACAAGACTCTGGAAACACCATATATTTT. This codes for CASSVQDSGNTIYF.

As for this clone: Other DNA variants within this sample encode the same CDR3. This chain uses TRBV7-2 with TRBJ2-5; tentatively, D is TRBD1 or TRBD2 (5 bases each). Looked up from germline, CDR1 is SGHTA and CDR2 is FQGNSA. V was shortened by 2 bases and J by 4 bases, with 8 bases between the two germline ends. The CDR3 consists of 13 residues. CDR3 sequence (DNA): TGTGCCAGCAGCTTAAAGGGGAGAGAGACCCAGTACTTC. Translation gives CASSLKGRETQYF.

J is TRBJ2-1 and V is TRBV7-2; D unclear. The CDR3 length is 13 residues. Germline CDR1 and CDR2: SGHTA and FQGNSA. Trimming stripped 3 bases from V and 9 bases from J, with 12 bases between. The CDR3 bases are TGTGCCAGCAGCTTCGGCCTAGTCGGTGAGCAGTTCTTC. This codes for CASSFGLVGEQFF.

This chain uses TRBV6-1 with TRBJ1-5, with no clear D. Germline V CDR1 and CDR2: MNHNS, SASEGT. This CDR3 has 14 amino acids. Trimming pared 4 bases from V and 1 base from J, leaving 8 bases between. The CDR3 here is CASSVGQSNQPQHF. The CDR3 DNA is TGTGCCAGCAGTGTTGGCCAGAGCAATCAGCCCCAGCATTTT.

J is TRBJ2-2 and V is TRBV18, with D unresolved. Germline V gene data show CDR1 as KGHSH and CDR2 as LQKENI. The CDR3 has 16 residues. With 0 bases removed from V and 2 bases from J, the gap between germline ends came to 10 bases. The CDR3: CASSPPGSSNTGELFF. CDR3 in DNA: TGTGCCAGCTCACCACCAGGGTCGTCAAACACCGGGGAGCTGTTTTTT.

The J gene is TRBJ2-2, the V gene TRBV7-8; 9 bases match TRBD2. Looked up from germline, CDR1 is SGHVS and CDR2 is FQNEAQ. The CDR3 contains 16 residues. After removal of 0 bases from V and 7 bases from J, the junction contained 6 bases not matched to a gene. CDR3: CASSLALSGRNGELFF. For the CDR3, the DNA is TGTGCCAGCAGCTTAGCGCTGAGCGGGAGGAACGGGGAGCTGTTTTTT.

The chain carries TRBV19 and TRBJ2-1; 12 nucleotides line up with TRBD2. Per the germline V gene, CDR1 is LNHDA and CDR2 is SQIVND (reference sequence). V lost 6 bases and J lost 2; bases outside the gene matches: 8. The CDR3 sequence is 17 residues long. CDR3 residues: CASRTNLAGGTYNEQFF. The CDR3, as DNA: TGTGCCAGTAGAACAAATCTAGCGGGAGGGACCTACAATGAGCAGTTCTTC.

The V and J genes are TRBV6-5 and TRBJ2-2; tentatively, D is TRBD2 (6 bases). This CDR3 is 15 amino acids long. V dropped 2 bases and J dropped 1 base, with 8 bases sitting between them. Germline V CDR1 and CDR2: MNHEY, SVGAGI. CDR3 coding DNA: TGTGCCAGCAGTTACCGGCGGGAGAACACCGGGGAGCTGTTTTTT. It encodes CASSYRRENTGELFF.

The chain carries TRBV6-5 and TRBJ1-4, with D possibly TRBD1 on 5 matching bases. The V gene's germline CDR1 is MNHEY and CDR2 SVGAGI. V was trimmed by 4 bases and J by 8 bases, leaving 14 bases between them. The CDR3 contains 14 residues. The CDR3 region is CASSLIRAGEKLFF. DNA for the CDR3: TGTGCCAGCAGTTTAATCAGGGCGGGCGAAAAACTGTTTTTT.

This clone was seen once. The rearrangement joins TRBV19 to TRBJ2-4; the D call may be TRBD1 or TRBD2 (7 bases each). Germline V gene lookup returns CDR1 LNHDA and CDR2 SQIVND (reference sequence). CDR3 length: 15 residues. Trimming took 2 bases from V and 4 from J, leaving 12 bases between them. The CDR3 sequence is CASSISGTAKNIQYF. In nucleotides, the CDR3 is TGTGCCAGTAGTATAAGCGGGACAGCAAAAAACATTCAGTACTTC. Full variable domain (missing parts from reference TRBV19 and TRBJ2-4): DGGITQSPKYLFRKEGQNVTLSCEQNLNHDAMYWYRQDPGQGLRLIYYSQIVNDFQKGDIAEGYSVSREKKESFPLTVTSAQKNPTAFYLCASSISGTAKNIQYFGAGTRLSVL.

The chain recombines TRBV5-1 with TRBJ2-3; D ambiguous. The CDR3 covers 14 residues. V shed 5 bases and J shed 3 bases, with 13 bases lying between them. Per germline, CDR1 SGHRS and CDR2 YFSETQ. The CDR3 bases are TGCGCCAGCAGTGCCCATTTTGCTACAGATACGCAGTATTTT. It codes for CASSAHFATDTQYF.